These 14 T cell receptor beta chains originate from one sample sequenced in a study of molecular identifiers for immune sequencing clone quantification. In TCRdb, the PCR reads were re-called with MiXCR into one record per CDR3 protein. This sample yields some 320,000 distinct CDR3 sequences, of which 20% to 25% are seen a single time; 0.7% to 0.9% belongs to the top ten. Source material: naive CD8+ T cells from blood, with Jurkat cell RNA spiked in. Subset given: FACS-sorted CD8+CD4-CCR7+CD45RA+ naive T cells. The receptors were sampled from a human donor in good health. Some libraries in this study had Jurkat cell RNA spiked in.

This clonotype was observed many times. The gene calls are TRBV7-9 and TRBJ2-1, with a weak D call TRBD2 (6 bases). There are 15 residues in the CDR3. Trimming removed 5 bases at V and 2 bases at J, with 13 bases between. Per the germline V gene, CDR1 is SEHNR and CDR2 is FQNEAQ (reference sequence). The CDR3 DNA is TGTGCCAGCAGCCGGTCGGAGGGCGCCTACAATGAGCAGTTCTTC. Translated, it gives CASSRSEGAYNEQFF.

The V gene is TRBV5-4, the J gene TRBJ2-7; 10 nucleotides line up with TRBD1. This CDR3 is built from 17 residues. V lost 1 base to trimming and J lost 5 bases; unmatched junction nucleotides: 12. From germline, CDR1 is SGHNT and CDR2 YYREEE (reference sequence). CDR3 DNA: TGTGCCAGCAGCTTGTCTGGAGGACAGGGGGTATCGGACGAGCAGTACTTC. It encodes CASSLSGGQGVSDEQYF. Complete variable domain (other parts from reference TRBV5-4 and TRBJ2-7): ETGVTQSPTHLIKTRGQQVTLRCSSQSGHNTVSWYQQALGQGPQFIFQYYREEENGRGNFPPRFSGLQFPNYSSELNVNALELDDSALYLCASSLSGGQGVSDEQYFGPGTRLTVT.

This clonotype was observed a handful of times. The rearrangement joins TRBV24-1 to TRBJ2-3; 11 positions agree with TRBD2. CDR1 is KGHDR and CDR2 is SFDVKD in the germline V gene. The V gene end was trimmed by 5 bases and the J gene end by 1 base; junction bases not matched to a gene: 4. This CDR3 comprises 16 residues. In DNA form, the CDR3 reads TGTGCCACCAGTGTCGGTAGCGGGAGGGGCACAGATACGCAGTATTTT. Translating gives CATSVGSGRGTDTQYF.

Concerning this clonotype: A much larger clone lies one base from this, so it may be a read error. CDR3 region: CATSNGVDTEAFF. The CDR3 DNA is TGTGCCACCAGCAACGGGGTGGACACTGAAGCTTTCTTT. V and J are TRBV15 and TRBJ1-1; D is unclear. The CDR3 is 13 residues long. V was shortened by 4 bases and J by 3 bases, with 9 bases between the two germline ends. Germline CDR1 LNHNV, CDR2 YYDKDF (reference sequence).

Regarding this clonotype: Since the CDR3 does not end with the conserved phenylalanine or tryptophan, this likely comes from a read error. The rearrangement uses TRBV30 and TRBJ2-3; D is possibly TRBD2 (6 bases). The ends were cut back, 8 bases at V and 2 bases at J, with 17 bases in the middle. This CDR3 region has 14 residues. Per germline, CDR1 GTSNPN and CDR2 SVGIG (reference sequence). The CDR3 region is CAGDAGTYTDTQYS. The CDR3 DNA reads as TGTGCCGGAGACGCCGGGACTTACACAGATACGCAGTATTCT.

To note about this clonotype: Possible read error: a much larger clone is one base away. This rearrangement joins TRBV5-6 to TRBJ1-5; D might be TRBD1 (5 bases). Germline CDR1 and CDR2: SGHDT and YYEEEE. This CDR3 region has 15 residues. Trimming took 0 bases from V and 6 from J, leaving 13 bases between them. CDR3 sequence reads: CASSLAGLVTQPQHF. The CDR3 bases are TGTGCCAGCAGCTTGGCAGGGCTGGTAACTCAGCCCCAGCATTTT.

This clonotype was detected many times. V gene TRBV9 combines with J gene TRBJ2-3; D ambiguous. This CDR3 comprises 12 residues. The germline gives CDR1 SGDLS, CDR2 YYNGEE. Trimming stripped 2 bases from V and 5 bases from J, with 6 bases between. CDR3 amino acids: CASSVFEDTQYF. CDR3 nucleotides: TGTGCCAGCAGCGTTTTCGAAGATACGCAGTATTTT.

This clonotype was seen many times. The chain couples TRBV30 to TRBJ2-7; D tentatively reads TRBD1 or TRBD2 (6 bases each). Germline V gives CDR1 GTSNPN, CDR2 SVGIG (reference sequence). The ends were cut back, 4 bases at V and 6 bases at J, with 19 bases in the middle. This CDR3 comprises 14 residues. In DNA, the CDR3 is TGTGCCTGGAATCACGGACAGCCGGAGGGCGAGCAGTACTTC. Its translation: CAWNHGQPEGEQYF.

This clonotype was counted at least ten times. The chain recombines TRBV19 with TRBJ2-7; 8 nucleotides agree with TRBD1. V shed 2 bases, J shed 3 bases, and the junction held 6 bases outside the gene matches. The CDR3 is made up of 15 amino acids. Germline CDR1 reads LNHDA; CDR2 reads SQIVND (reference sequence). CDR3 nucleotide sequence: TGTGCCAGTAGTATACAGGACAGGGCCCACTACGAGCAGTACTTC. Its protein product is CASSIQDRAHYEQYF. Full variable domain (outside the CDR3, taken from reference TRBV19 and TRBJ2-7): DGGITQSPKYLFRKEGQNVTLSCEQNLNHDAMYWYRQDPGQGLRLIYYSQIVNDFQKGDIAEGYSVSREKKESFPLTVTSAQKNPTAFYLCASSIQDRAHYEQYFGPGTRLTVT.

A remark on this clonotype: Likely a read error: the CDR3 ends without its conserved phenylalanine or tryptophan. The V and J genes are TRBV19 and TRBJ1-5; the D gene is possibly TRBD1 (5 bases). From germline, CDR1 is LNHDA and CDR2 SQIVND (reference sequence). Trimming shortened V by 5 bases and J by 3 bases, and 17 bases separated the two germline ends. The CDR3 length is 16 residues. The CDR3 DNA sequence: TGTGCCAGTAGTCAATGGGGGGGTTCGGACAATCAGCCCCAGCATTCT. The encoded protein is CASSQWGGSDNQPQHS.

This clonotype came up many times. The chain combines TRBV27 with TRBJ1-5, with no clear D. Looked up from germline, CDR1 is MNHEY and CDR2 is SMNVEV (reference sequence). V was shortened by 1 base and J by 0 bases, with 4 bases between the two germline ends. The CDR3 has 14 amino acids. CDR3 bases: TGTGCCAGCAGTTTATTGAGTAGCAATCAGCCCCAGCATTTT. It encodes CASSLLSSNQPQHF.

This clonotype was counted many times. The chain couples TRBV28 to TRBJ2-5; TRBD2 matches at 8 bases. The trim removed 9 bases at V and 5 bases at J, leaving 8 bases unmatched. From germline, CDR1 is MDHEN and CDR2 SYDVKM. The CDR3 extends over 13 amino acids. The CDR3 reads CASKLAAGETQYF. CDR3 coding DNA: TGTGCCAGTAAACTAGCGGCGGGGGAGACCCAGTACTTC.

This clonotype was observed a handful of times. The CDR3 spells CASSDGLGQAHEQYF. CDR3 DNA: TGTGCCAGCAGTGATGGTTTGGGGCAGGCCCACGAGCAGTACTTC. The chain combines TRBV2 with TRBJ2-7, with TRBD1 as a possible D gene (5 bases). There are 15 residues in the CDR3. V lost 3 bases, J lost 5 bases, and 17 bases lay in between. Looked up from germline, CDR1 is SNHLY and CDR2 is FYNNEI.

With regard to this clonotype: One base away lies a much larger clone, so this may be a sequencing read error. This chain uses TRBV6-5 with TRBJ1-1, with 12 bases lining up with TRBD1. After removal of 4 bases from V and 12 bases from J, the junction contained 6 bases not matched to a gene. This CDR3 is 13 amino acids long. From germline, CDR1 is MNHEY and CDR2 SVGAGI. This CDR3 is CASSLGQGASSFF. As DNA, the CDR3 is TGTGCCAGCAGTTTGGGACAGGGGGCATCGTCTTTCTTT.